These T cell receptor beta chains were read from a single sample in a study of T-cell reconstitution after alpha-beta-depleted transplantation in children. TCRdb re-called the PCR reads with MiXCR, one entry per CDR3 protein. Of 200,000 to 300,000 distinct CDR3 sequences listed, roughly a quarter are singletons. Sequenced material: PBMCs, taken before TCRalphabeta/CD19-depleted stem cell transplant. Every receptor here comes from a girl aged 2-10 years with Fanconi anemia, due to receive a stem cell transplant. Each CDR3 is given with its conserved first and last residue. The D gene is left open where the match is weak. Clone size appears in some rows only: once, few, many, or a class for an expanded clone.

-,TRBJ2-1,TRBV9,TRBD2,CASSLGLAESSYNEQFF,TGTGCCAGCAGCCTGGGACTAGCGGAGAGCTCCTACAATGAGCAGTTCTTC
few,TRBJ2-7,TRBV4-2,TRBD1,CASSQNWGQGALYEQYF,TGTGCCAGCAGCCAAAATTGGGGACAGGGGGCTCTATACGAGCAGTACTTC
-,TRBJ2-3,TRBV18,TRBD2,CASSPGAGRTDTQYF,TGTGCCAGCTCACCAGGAGCGGGACGCACAGATACGCAGTATTTT
few,TRBJ2-5,TRBV28,TRBD2,CASSSARTSGKETQYF,TGTGCCAGCAGTTCCGCCCGGACTAGCGGGAAAGAGACCCAGTACTTC
-,TRBJ2-3,TRBV20-1,TRBD2,CSASLAGSTDTQYF,TGCAGTGCATCACTAGCGGGCAGCACAGATACGCAGTATTTT
many,TRBJ2-3,TRBV5-1,-,CASSLADGSDTQYF,TGCGCCAGCAGCCTGGCTGATGGATCAGATACGCAGTATTTT
few,TRBJ2-5,TRBV6-1,-,CASTQIYGLPKETQYF,TGTGCCAGCACCCAAATTTACGGTCTACCCAAGGAGACCCAGTACTTC
-,TRBJ2-2,TRBV6-2/TRBV6-3,-,CASTEGTGELFF,TGTGCCAGCACCGAGGGAACCGGGGAGCTGTTTTTT
few,TRBJ1-6,TRBV5-1,-,CASSYGTRDSPLHF,TGCGCCAGCAGCTACGGGACTCGGGATTCACCCCTCCACTTT
-,TRBJ1-2,TRBV20-1,TRBD1,CSATPDRSGGYTF,TGCAGTGCTACCCCGGACAGGTCGGGCGGCTACACCTTC
few,TRBJ2-2,TRBV12-3/TRBV12-4,-,CASSRDAANTGELFF,TGTGCCAGCAGTCGGGACGCCGCGAACACCGGGGAGCTGTTTTTT
-,TRBJ2-2,TRBV4-2,-,CASSPPGGNTGELFF,TGTGCCAGCAGCCCCCCCGGGGGAAACACCGGGGAGCTGTTTTTT
many,TRBJ2-1,TRBV7-3,-,CASSLLGGPSYNEQFF,TGTGCCAGCAGCTTATTGGGGGGCCCCTCCTACAATGAGCAGTTCTTC
once,TRBJ2-3,TRBV6-1,-,CASTPADTQYF,TGTGCCAGCACGCCAGCAGATACGCAGTATTTT
few,TRBJ2-3,TRBV5-1,-,CASRLGVVAVGTDTQYF,TGCGCCAGCAGGCTAGGTGTGGTAGCGGTGGGCACAGATACGCAGTATTTT
-,TRBJ1-2,TRBV28,TRBD1,CASSFWDSFNYGYTF,TGTGCCAGCAGTTTCTGGGACAGTTTTAACTATGGCTACACCTTC
few,TRBJ2-7,TRBV29-1,-,CSVGASDGEQYF,TGCAGCGTTGGGGCTAGCGACGGCGAGCAGTACTTC
many,TRBJ2-1,TRBV7-2,-,CASSRTGYSYNEQFF,TGTGCCAGCAGTCGGACCGGTTACTCCTACAATGAGCAGTTCTTC
many,TRBJ1-5,TRBV15,-,CATSTGLPPQPQHF,TGTGCCACCAGCACAGGGTTACCTCCGCAGCCCCAGCATTTT
-,TRBJ1-5,TRBV9,-,CASSVEGESNQPQHF,TGTGCCAGCAGCGTAGAGGGGGAGTCCAATCAGCCCCAGCATTTT
-,TRBJ1-1,TRBV10-1,TRBD1,CASNDGQGVFRMNTEAFF,TGCGCCAGCAATGACGGACAGGGGGTTTTTCGCATGAACACTGAAGCTTTCTTT
many,TRBJ1-4,TRBV12-3/TRBV12-4,TRBD1,CASSLTSGTGGEKLFF,TGTGCCAGCAGTTTAACTTCCGGGACAGGGGGTGAAAAACTGTTTTTT
-,TRBJ2-1,TRBV11-1,TRBD2,CASSLWASGRYEQFF,TGTGCCAGCAGCTTATGGGCTAGCGGGAGATATGAGCAGTTCTTC
few,TRBJ2-7,TRBV7-3,-,CASSLSIRDTPEQYF,TGTGCCAGCAGCTTATCCATCCGGGACACGCCCGAGCAGTACTTC
-,TRBJ2-2,TRBV11-2,TRBD2,CASSLELAGAHRTGELFF,TGTGCCAGCAGCTTAGAACTAGCGGGGGCGCACCGTACCGGGGAGCTGTTTTTT
-,TRBJ2-4,TRBV20-1,TRBD2,CSALSGRLAVEDIQYF,TGCAGTGCCCTGAGCGGGAGACTGGCCGTGGAAGACATTCAGTACTTC
-,TRBJ2-5,TRBV11-2,TRBD2,CASSSTSERETQYF,TGTGCCAGCAGCTCAACTAGCGAAAGAGAGACCCAGTACTTC
-,TRBJ2-1,TRBV20-1,-,CSAILGYNEQFF,TGCAGTGCCATACTGGGGTACAATGAGCAGTTCTTC
many,TRBJ2-5,TRBV5-1,-,CASSWNLKETQYF,TGCGCCAGCAGCTGGAACCTCAAAGAGACCCAGTACTTC
many,TRBJ2-7,TRBV6-1,-,CASSHPLTRYEQYF,TGTGCCAGCAGCCATCCCCTCACTCGTTACGAGCAGTACTTC
few,TRBJ1-4,TRBV29-1,TRBD1,CSVGRGQGFEKLFF,TGCAGCGTTGGGCGGGGACAGGGGTTTGAAAAACTGTTTTTT
-,TRBJ2-1,TRBV7-6,TRBD1,CASSLAPGTGLNEQFF,TGTGCCAGCAGCTTAGCCCCCGGGACAGGGCTCAATGAGCAGTTCTTC
-,TRBJ2-2,TRBV6-1,TRBD1,CASSGRGRITGELFF,TGTGCCAGCAGTGGCAGGGGGCGAATTACCGGGGAGCTGTTTTTT
many,TRBJ2-1,TRBV28,-,CASSFTSLHEQFF,TGTGCCAGCAGTTTTACTAGCCTCCATGAGCAGTTCTTC
many,TRBJ2-5,TRBV29-1,-,CSGGQKLQETQYF,TGCAGCGGAGGACAGAAACTCCAAGAGACCCAGTACTTC
-,TRBJ2-1,TRBV3-1,TRBD2,CASSPFSGEQFF,TGTGCCAGCAGCCCATTTAGCGGGGAGCAGTTCTTC
few,TRBJ2-3,TRBV12-3/TRBV12-4,-,CASSLGHTLTDTQYF,TGTGCCAGCAGCCTGGGACATACGTTAACAGATACGCAGTATTTT
few,TRBJ2-7,TRBV29-1,TRBD2,CSVGRGGSGTNEQYF,TGCAGCGTTGGGAGGGGCGGGAGCGGTACTAACGAGCAGTACTTC
few,TRBJ2-3,TRBV20-1,-,CSAPDVGKRSTDTQYF,TGCAGTGCTCCAGACGTCGGAAAGCGGAGCACAGATACGCAGTATTTT
many,TRBJ2-7,TRBV20-1,-,CSAREGENYSYEQYF,TGCAGTGCTAGAGAGGGGGAGAACTACTCCTACGAGCAGTACTTC
few,TRBJ2-7,TRBV5-5,TRBD2,CASSFYGTSSYEQYF,TGTGCCAGCAGCTTTTATGGGACTAGCTCCTACGAGCAGTACTTC
many,TRBJ1-4,TRBV10-3,-,CAISDAGNNEKLFF,TGTGCCATCAGTGATGCAGGGAATAATGAAAAACTGTTTTTT
many,TRBJ2-1,TRBV6-5,-,CASSYSDTNNEQFF,TGTGCCAGCAGTTACTCGGACACAAACAATGAGCAGTTCTTC
-,TRBJ2-7,TRBV28,-,CASSRGGISYEQYF,TGTGCCAGCAGCCGTGGGGGGATCTCCTACGAGCAGTACTTC
many,TRBJ2-7,TRBV29-1,-,CSVVHNRVEQYF,TGCAGCGTCGTTCACAACAGGGTAGAGCAGTACTTC
-,TRBJ1-4,TRBV7-8,TRBD1,CASSPRQGSHEKLFF,TGTGCCAGCAGCCCTCGACAGGGCAGTCATGAAAAACTGTTTTTT
-,TRBJ2-1,TRBV20-1,TRBD1,CTTGQGDYNEQFF,TGCACCACAGGGCAGGGGGACTACAATGAGCAGTTCTTC
few,TRBJ2-1,TRBV7-8,TRBD1,CASSLVPGQGRNEQFF,TGTGCCAGCAGCTTAGTACCGGGACAGGGGCGGAATGAGCAGTTCTTC
many,TRBJ2-7,TRBV6-5,-,CASSQTYGSSYEQYF,TGTGCCAGCAGCCAAACGTACGGGAGCTCCTACGAGCAGTACTTC